Shown below are 23 T cell receptor beta chains from a single sample sequenced in a study of cytomegalovirus exposure and HLA in healthy donors. With 60 Vbeta and 13 Jbeta primers, the PCR was carried out. The protocol was immunoSEQ multiplex PCR, while the TCRdb copy is restricted to in-frame clones and leaves out a portion. The sample yields approximately 170,000 clones, around 80% seen once. Sequenced: PBMCs. These receptors all come from a woman in her 30s in good health and CMV-seropositive.

V usage is TRBV5-1 and J usage is TRBJ2-2; TRBD2 aligns across 13 bases. This CDR3 comprises 18 residues. Germline V gene sequence: CDR1 SGHRS, CDR2 YFSETQ. The trim removed 2 bases at V and 6 bases at J, leaving 10 bases unmatched. In DNA, the CDR3 is TGCGCCAGCAGCTTTCACCCCACTAGCGGGGGGGCCGCCGGGGAGCTGTTTTTT. This encodes CASSFHPTSGGAAGELFF.

The rearrangement uses TRBV7-6 and TRBJ2-3, with 11 bases fitting TRBD2. The CDR3 is made up of 18 amino acids. In germline, CDR1 is SGHVS, CDR2 FNYEAQ. Trimming at V came to 2 bases and at J to 2 bases, leaving 9 bases not matched to a gene. This chain's CDR3 is CASSLTPLAGGATDTQYF. CDR3 nucleotide sequence: TGTGCCAGCAGCTTAACCCCTCTAGCGGGAGGTGCCACAGATACGCAGTATTTT.

J is TRBJ2-1 and V is TRBV5-6; 7 bases agree with TRBD1. The CDR3 is 13 amino acids. CDR1 and CDR2 from the germline V gene are SGHDT and YYEEEE. Germline trimming cut 4 bases from V and 15 bases from J; bases unmatched to any gene: 13. The CDR3: CASSSREGQKWFF. As DNA, the CDR3 is TGTGCCAGCAGCAGTCGAGAGGGACAGAAGTGGTTCTTC.

This clone has only a few counts. This chain links TRBV30 with TRBJ1-2; possible D gene TRBD1, 6 bases. V was cut by 2 bases and J by 2 bases, with 9 bases left in between. Germline V lookup: CDR1 GTSNPN, CDR2 SVGIG (reference sequence). The CDR3 is made up of 13 amino acids. For the CDR3, the DNA is TGTGCCTGGAGTTCGACAGGAAACTATGGCTACACCTTC. This gives the protein CAWSSTGNYGYTF.

The gene calls are TRBV7-2 and TRBJ2-1; D call uncertain. V was cut by 4 bases and J by 12 bases, with 10 bases left in between. The CDR3 is 11 amino acids. From germline, CDR1 is SGHTA and CDR2 FQGNSA. CDR3 nucleotides: TGTGCCAGCAGCTCTTCTGAGGTGCAGTTCTTC. This encodes CASSSSEVQFF. The whole variable domain, filled in from reference TRBV7-2 and TRBJ2-1, reads GAGVSQSPSNKVTEKGKDVELRCDPISGHTALYWYRQSLGQGLEFLIYFQGNSAPDKSGLPSDRFSAERTGGSVSTLTIQRTQQEDSAVYLCASSSSEVQFFGPGTRLTVL.

This clone has more than one count but fewer than ten. The chain combines TRBV4-3 with TRBJ2-7, with D perhaps matching TRBD2 (5 bases). This CDR3 has 15 amino acids. V was shortened by 1 base and J by 0 bases, with 10 bases between the two germline ends. Looked up from germline, CDR1 is LGHNA and CDR2 is YSLEER. CDR3 in amino acids: CASSQGLGSSYEQYF. CDR3 bases: TGCGCCAGCAGCCAAGGCTTGGGGAGCTCCTACGAGCAGTACTTC.

The chain has TRBV5-1 and TRBJ1-1, with D maybe TRBD1 (6 bases). There are 14 residues in the CDR3. CDR1 is SGHRS and CDR2 is YFSETQ in the germline V gene. The V and J ends lost 4 bases and 3 bases respectively, with 13 bases between them. The DNA of the CDR3 is TGCGCCAGCAGCCAAAGTACAGGGCACACTGAAGCTTTCTTT. Its protein product is CASSQSTGHTEAFF.

The V gene is TRBV5-1, the J gene TRBJ2-1, with TRBD2 as a possible D gene (6 bases). The CDR3 has 19 amino acids. The germline V and J ends were trimmed by 0 bases and 0 bases, with 19 bases remaining between them. Germline V lookup: CDR1 SGHRS, CDR2 YFSETQ. The CDR3 loop reads CASSLVPSRGLSSYNEQFF. The CDR3 nucleotides read TGCGCCAGCAGCTTGGTCCCTTCGCGGGGTTTAAGCTCCTACAATGAGCAGTTCTTC.

This chain uses TRBV6-5 with TRBJ2-3, with TRBD2 as a possible D gene (6 bases). This CDR3 has 14 residues. Trimming shortened V by 7 bases and J by 1 base, and 12 bases separated the two germline ends. Germline assignment: CDR1 MNHEY and CDR2 SVGAGI. CDR3 region: CASTGTVGTDTQYF. The DNA of the CDR3 is TGTGCCAGCACCGGGACTGTTGGCACAGATACGCAGTATTTT.

The chain employs TRBV12-5 and TRBJ1-1; D is possibly TRBD1 (5 bases). CDR1 LGHNT and CDR2 FRNRAP come from the germline V gene. This CDR3 spans 13 amino acids. V was clipped by 1 base and J by 5 bases, with 8 bases between them. CDR3 in amino acids: CASGLAGGTEAFF. For the CDR3, the DNA is TGTGCTAGTGGTTTGGCGGGGGGGACTGAAGCTTTCTTT.

This chain uses TRBV28 with TRBJ1-6, with 8 bases matching TRBD1. This CDR3 contains 14 residues. Looked up from germline, CDR1 is MDHEN and CDR2 is SYDVKM. V lost 10 bases to trimming and J lost 0 bases; unmatched junction nucleotides: 2. The CDR3 reads CATTGGSYNSPLHF. The CDR3, as DNA: TGTGCCACCACAGGGGGCTCCTATAATTCACCCCTCCACTTT.

This clone came up a few times. The chain links TRBV7-6 to TRBJ2-2; D is undetermined. CDR1 and CDR2 (germline): SGHVS, FNYEAQ. This CDR3 has 14 residues. Trimming shortened V by 1 base and J by 2 bases, and 5 bases separated the two germline ends. CDR3 in DNA: TGTGCCAGCAGCTTAGGACACAACACCGGGGAGCTGTTTTTT. Residues: CASSLGHNTGELFF.

This clone was detected only a few times. The junction departs from the called germline gene at one end, perhaps through a read error. The chain joins TRBV5-1 to TRBJ1-2; 10 bases fit TRBD1. CDR3 length: 15 amino acids. Germline values: CDR1 SGHRS, CDR2 YFSETQ. The CDR3 DNA reads TGTGCCAGCAGCTTATACCGGGACAGGGGCACTGGCTACACCTTC. Its translation: CASSLYRDRGTGYTF. Based on the CDR3 plus reference TRBV5-1 and TRBJ1-2, the full variable domain is KAGVTQTPRYLIKTRGQQVTLSCSPISGHRSVSWYQQTPGQGLQFLFEYFSETQRNKGNFPGRFSGRQFSNSRSEMNVSTLELGDSALYLCASSLYRDRGTGYTFGSGTRLTVV.

The rearrangement links TRBV7-2 to TRBJ2-3, with 8 bases that match TRBD2. Germline V gives CDR1 SGHTA, CDR2 FQGNSA. CDR3 size: 14 residues. J lost 5 bases, V lost 5 bases, and 6 bases had no gene match. CDR3 loop: CASSAGGGRDTQYF. Written as DNA, the CDR3 is TGTGCCAGCAGCGCCGGGGGGGGGAGAGATACGCAGTATTTT. The full variable domain, completed using reference TRBV7-2 and TRBJ2-3, is GAGVSQSPSNKVTEKGKDVELRCDPISGHTALYWYRQSLGQGLEFLIYFQGNSAPDKSGLPSDRFSAERTGGSVSTLTIQRTQQEDSAVYLCASSAGGGRDTQYFGPGTRLTVL.

The gene calls are TRBV7-2 and TRBJ2-7; 9 bases agree with TRBD2. The CDR3 is made up of 15 amino acids. V gave up 1 base and J gave up 4 bases; unmatched junction bases: 5. The V gene's germline CDR1 is SGHTA and CDR2 FQGNSA. CDR3 protein: CASSLGLAGTYEQYF. DNA for the CDR3: TGTGCCAGCAGCTTAGGGCTAGCGGGAACATACGAGCAGTACTTC.

J is TRBJ2-1 and V is TRBV5-1, with no clear D. Between the trimmed V and J ends, which lost 1 base and 4 bases, there was a span of 12 bases. CDR1 and CDR2 (germline): SGHRS, YFSETQ. CDR3 length: 15 residues. This CDR3 reads CASSLTEPTYNEQFF. The CDR3 coding sequence is TGCGCCAGCAGCTTGACAGAACCTACTTACAATGAGCAGTTCTTC.

This clone was seen more than once but under ten times. The chain links TRBV4-2 to TRBJ2-2; 7 bases are shared with TRBD2. This CDR3 contains 15 residues. The germline V gene has CDR1 LGHNA and CDR2 YNFKEQ. Trimming took 0 bases from V and 7 from J; bases not matched to a gene: 5. The CDR3 DNA is TGTGCCAGCAGCCAAGAGGGGAGGGCGGGCGGGGAGCTGTTTTTT. Protein sequence: CASSQEGRAGGELFF.

The genes are TRBV5-1 and TRBJ2-5; 9 positions agree with TRBD2. CDR3 length equals 16 residues. Losses at the gene ends were 4 bases for V and 2 bases for J; bases not matched to a gene: 9. The V gene's germline CDR1 is SGHRS and CDR2 YFSETQ. The CDR3 spells CASSPAGLASQETQYF. The CDR3 DNA is TGCGCCAGCAGCCCAGCTGGACTAGCGAGTCAAGAGACCCAGTACTTC.

The V call is TRBV2, the J call TRBJ2-3; 9 positions match TRBD1. CDR3 length: 16 amino acids. Germline V gene lookup returns CDR1 SNHLY and CDR2 FYNNEI. V was clipped by 8 bases and J by 0 bases; unmatched bases: 9. The CDR3 sequence: CASDGGQGLSTDTQYF. Written as DNA, the CDR3 is TGTGCCAGCGACGGCGGACAGGGGCTAAGCACAGATACGCAGTATTTT. The whole variable domain, filled in from reference TRBV2 and TRBJ2-3, reads EPEVTQTPSHQVTQMGQEVILRCVPISNHLYFYWYRQILGQKVEFLVSFYNNEISEKSEIFDDQFSVERPDGSNFTLKIRSTKLEDSAMYFCASDGGQGLSTDTQYFGPGTRLTVL.

The chain employs TRBV4-1 and TRBJ2-3; the match to TRBD2 covers 9 bases. Germline V gene lookup returns CDR1 MGHRA and CDR2 YSYEKL. The CDR3 is made up of 15 amino acids. Trimming took 5 bases from V and 3 from J; bases not matched to a gene: 6. CDR3 loop: CASSTGLAWTDTQYF. CDR3 DNA sequence: TGCGCCAGCAGCACCGGACTAGCGTGGACAGATACGCAGTATTTT.

The chain combines TRBV21-1 with TRBJ1-3; the table's D call TRBD1 went unverified against the DNA. TRBV21-1 is annotated as a pseudogene. CDR3 length equals 17 residues. Written as DNA, the CDR3 is TGTGCCAGCAACCCTTACAGTATCGACCTTTCTGGAAACACCATATATTTT. Translation gives CASNPYSIDLSGNTIYF.

This chain links TRBV5-1 with TRBJ1-2; weak D call: TRBD1 (5 bases). The CDR3 contains 14 residues. From germline, CDR1 is SGHRS and CDR2 YFSETQ. The V end lost 4 bases, the J end lost 4 bases, and 14 bases lay between the germline ends. CDR3: CASSQNQGGYGYTF. Written as DNA, the CDR3 is TGCGCCAGCAGCCAAAACCAGGGAGGCTATGGCTACACCTTC.

This clone showed up just a few times. V is TRBV6-6 and J is TRBJ1-5; 9 bases are shared with TRBD1. The germline V gene encodes CDR1 MNHNY and CDR2 SVGAGI (reference sequence). J was trimmed by 11 bases and V by 0 bases; bases with no gene match: 8. The CDR3 contains 15 residues. The CDR3 loop is CASSYSIRQGVAQHF. As DNA, the CDR3 is TGTGCCAGCAGTTACTCAATAAGACAGGGGGTTGCCCAGCATTTT.